This TCR beta chain was captured by sequencing in a study of CD8 T cells in ankylosing spondylitis. A few counts support this clonotype. At one of its ends the junction is not consistent with the germline gene, which may arise from a read error. MiXCR, run by TCRdb on the 5' RACE reads, gives a single entry per CDR3 protein. In the table there are 290,000 or so distinct CDR3 sequences, less than 25% of which are singletons. Germline values: CDR1 SGHKS, CDR2 YYEKEE (reference sequence). The CDR3 loop spans 15 amino acids. What was sequenced was blood, either unsorted or a sorted T cell fraction (not recorded which). The receptor was derived from a female donor with ankylosing spondylitis or in good health (not recorded which). The chain is built from TRBV5-5 and TRBJ2-7; D remains unclear. The CDR3 spells CASSLGNLGPYEQYF. For the CDR3, the DNA is TGTGCCAGCAGTTTGGGGAACCTCGGACCCTACGAGCAGTACTTC.